The 5 T cell receptor beta chains in this list originate from one sample, sequenced in a study of T cell clones after liver transplantation. Data came from immunoSEQ multiplex PCR; TCRdb stores just in-frame clones and leaves some out. This sample has 45,000 to 60,000 clones, with less than 85% found just once. Sequenced here: CD4+ T cells from blood, sampled at the roughly 15-month timepoint. Receptor source: a human patient who received a liver transplant. A share of the T cells may be of graft donor origin.

The table lists this clone with a count of one. The chain couples TRBV29-1 to TRBJ2-5, with 7 bases fitting TRBD1. Germline-derived CDR1 and CDR2 are SQVTM and ANQGSEA. CDR3 length: 14 amino acids. The V gene end was trimmed by 3 bases and the J gene end by 3 bases; junction bases not matched to a gene: 7. CDR3 coding DNA: TGCAGCGTTGACGTGGCAGGGGGTAAAGAGACCCAGTACTTC. This translates into CSVDVAGGKETQYF. The whole variable domain, filled in from reference TRBV29-1 and TRBJ2-5, reads SAVISQKPSRDICQRGTSLTIQCQVDSQVTMMFWYRQQPGQSLTLIATANQGSEATYESGFVIDKFPISRPNLTFSTLTVSNMSPEDSSIYLCSVDVAGGKETQYFGPGTRLLVL.

The chain uses TRBV19 and TRBJ1-5, with D possibly being TRBD1 (5 bases). Germline V gene data show CDR1 as LNHDA and CDR2 as SQIVND (reference sequence). The CDR3 runs 13 residues. The V end lost 1 base, the J end lost 7 bases, and 8 bases lay between the germline ends. CDR3 region: CASSIVGPQPQHF. The CDR3 region has the DNA TGTGCCAGTAGTATAGTGGGGCCACAGCCCCAGCATTTT.

This clone has just a few counts. The V call is TRBV5-1, the J call TRBJ1-2, with TRBD1 matching over 7 bases. The CDR3 is 14 amino acids. The ends lost 4 bases at V and 9 bases at J; junction bases unmatched: 12. Germline loops: CDR1 SGHRS, CDR2 YFSETQ. CDR3 DNA sequence: TGCGCCAGCAGCCGTGACAGGGAATTCGGTCGCTACACCTTC. This sequence encodes CASSRDREFGRYTF.

The chain has TRBV18 and TRBJ2-3; D remains ambiguous. There are 13 residues in the CDR3. Trimming pared 1 base from V and 5 bases from J, leaving 7 bases between. The germline gives CDR1 KGHSH, CDR2 LQKENI. The CDR3 sequence: CASSPRDIDTQYF. CDR3 nucleotide sequence: TGTGCCAGCTCACCACGAGACATAGATACGCAGTATTTT.

Note on this clone: Additional DNA sequences in this sample encode the identical CDR3. This chain connects TRBV11-3 to TRBJ1-3; 9 bases match TRBD1. Germline assignment: CDR1 SGHNT and CDR2 YENEEA. V gave up 6 bases and J gave up 2 bases; unmatched junction bases: 5. The CDR3 spans 15 residues. CDR3 region: CASSPGQGPGNTIYF. CDR3 coding DNA: TGTGCCAGCAGTCCGGGACAGGGTCCTGGAAACACCATATATTTT.